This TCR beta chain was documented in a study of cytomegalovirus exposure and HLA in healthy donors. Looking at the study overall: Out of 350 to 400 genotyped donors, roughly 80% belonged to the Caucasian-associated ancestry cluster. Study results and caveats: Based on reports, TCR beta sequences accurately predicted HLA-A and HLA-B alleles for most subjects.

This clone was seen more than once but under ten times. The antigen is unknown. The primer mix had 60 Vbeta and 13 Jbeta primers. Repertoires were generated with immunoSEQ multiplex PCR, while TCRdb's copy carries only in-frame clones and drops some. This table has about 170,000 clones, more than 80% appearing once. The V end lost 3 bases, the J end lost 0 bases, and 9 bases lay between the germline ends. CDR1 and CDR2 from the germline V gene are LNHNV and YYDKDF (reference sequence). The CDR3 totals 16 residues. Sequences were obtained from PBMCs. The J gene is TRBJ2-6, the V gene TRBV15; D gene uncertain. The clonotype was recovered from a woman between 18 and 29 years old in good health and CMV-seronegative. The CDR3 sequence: CATSSTRSSGANVLTF. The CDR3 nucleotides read TGTGCCACCAGCAGTACGAGGAGCTCTGGGGCCAACGTCCTGACTTTC.